The next 28 T cell receptor beta chains were all read from a single sample in a study of shared clonotypes between healthy human individuals (dated by TCRdb to the early 2020s). Library method: the immunoSEQ multiplex PCR assay. TCRdb mirrors the immuneACCESS table, restricted to in-frame sequences. Some clones are absent from its copies; in checked studies, under half trace to an unresolved V gene, and the reason for the others is unknown. This sample comprises about 770,000 clones, just under 75% of them detected only once. Of the sample, over 1.5% falls within the top ten clones. Sequenced input: memory CD4+ T cells sorted from blood. Per the publication, the cell subset or site label means: CD45RA-negative fraction. These receptor sequences come from a woman aged 30 to 39 in good health.

The chain has TRBV18 and TRBJ2-1; D unresolved. Germline V lookup: CDR1 KGHSH, CDR2 LQKENI. The CDR3 runs to 17 residues. V gave up 6 bases and J gave up 3 bases, with 21 bases separating them. CDR3 loop: CASSFQTDPYLYNEQFF. CDR3 coding DNA: TGTGCCAGCTCCTTCCAAACGGACCCTTACCTCTACAATGAGCAGTTCTTC.

V is TRBV2 and J is TRBJ2-1; D is uncertain. The germline V gene encodes CDR1 SNHLY and CDR2 FYNNEI. Trimming cost V 7 bases and J 8 bases, with 9 bases left between them. The CDR3 spans 11 residues. The CDR3 sequence is CASTPVYEQFF. DNA for the CDR3: TGTGCCAGCACCCCAGTCTATGAGCAGTTCTTC.

As to this clone: Other DNA sequences in the same sample also yield this CDR3. The V call is TRBV5-1, the J call TRBJ2-7, with TRBD2 matching over 10 bases. This CDR3 is 14 amino acids long. With 0 bases clipped from V and 6 bases from J, the junction kept 3 bases outside the gene matches. Looked up from germline, CDR1 is SGHRS and CDR2 is YFSETQ. The chain's CDR3 is CASSLGTSGTEQYF. CDR3 DNA: TGCGCCAGCAGCTTGGGGACTAGCGGAACCGAGCAGTACTTC.

This clone occurred many times. The same CDR3 arises from other DNA sequences in this sample as well. The J gene is TRBJ2-7, the V gene TRBV2, with D unclear. Germline V gene sequence: CDR1 SNHLY, CDR2 FYNNEI. V dropped 8 bases and J dropped 0 bases, with 14 bases sitting between them. This CDR3 contains 14 residues. This chain's CDR3 is CASSSGRNSYEQYF. In DNA, the CDR3 is TGTGCCAGCTCTTCTGGACGGAACTCCTACGAGCAGTACTTC.

This clone showed up just once. The gene calls are TRBV5-1 and TRBJ2-3; D may be TRBD2 (6 bases). The germline V and J ends were trimmed by 6 bases and 4 bases, with 15 bases remaining between them. CDR1 is SGHRS and CDR2 is YFSETQ in the germline V gene. This CDR3 comprises 14 residues. CDR3 protein: CASTGGGAADTQYF. The DNA of the CDR3 is TGCGCCAGCACCGGGGGAGGAGCGGCAGATACGCAGTATTTT.

With respect to this clone: The sample carries other DNA sequences with the same CDR3. The CDR3 nucleotides read TGTGCCAGCTCACCAGGCGGGAATGAGCAGTTCTTC. This codes for CASSPGGNEQFF. The V and J genes are TRBV18 and TRBJ2-1; tentatively, D is TRBD2 (5 bases). The V end lost 2 bases, the J end lost 7 bases, and 6 bases lay between the germline ends. CDR1 is KGHSH, CDR2 LQKENI, per germline. The CDR3 consists of 12 residues.

The V gene is TRBV18, the J gene TRBJ2-3; tentative D call: TRBD1 (7 bases). CDR1 is KGHSH and CDR2 is LQKENI in the germline V gene. Trimming removed 3 bases at V and 5 bases at J, with 12 bases between. The CDR3 sequence is 14 residues long. The CDR3 DNA reads TGTGCCAGCTCACCCGGGCAGGGGGGAGATACGCAGTATTTT. It is translated as CASSPGQGGDTQYF. The full variable domain, rest sourced from reference TRBV18 and TRBJ2-3, is NAGVMQNPRHLVRRRGQEARLRCSPMKGHSHVYWYRQLPEEGLKFMVYLQKENIIDESGMPKERFSAEFPKEGPSILRIQQVVRGDSAAYFCASSPGQGGDTQYFGPGTRLTVL.

The chain is built from TRBV19 and TRBJ2-3, with D maybe TRBD2 (6 bases). There are 14 residues in the CDR3. The V gene's germline CDR1 is LNHDA and CDR2 SQIVND (reference sequence). The germline V and J ends were trimmed by 6 bases and 0 bases, with 10 bases remaining between them. The chain's CDR3 is CASRGGDSTDTQYF. Here the CDR3 DNA reads TGTGCCAGTAGGGGAGGCGATAGCACAGATACGCAGTATTTT.

The rearrangement joins TRBV6-6 to TRBJ2-1; no firm D call. The CDR3 has 11 amino acids. V was shortened by 6 bases and J by 4 bases, with 4 bases between the two germline ends. Germline lookup yields CDR1 MNHNY and CDR2 SVGAGI (reference sequence). The chain's CDR3 is CASREYNEQFF. DNA for the CDR3: TGTGCCAGCAGAGAGTACAATGAGCAGTTCTTC.

This clone has a handful of counts. The chain links TRBV4-1 to TRBJ1-1; possible D gene TRBD1, 6 bases. Deletions cut 4 bases from V and 1 base from J, with 10 bases between. The CDR3 spans 14 residues. CDR1 and CDR2 (germline): MGHRA, YSYEKL. CDR3 DNA sequence: TGCGCCAGCAGCCCGAAGGGGGGGAACACTGAAGCTTTCTTT. Translating gives CASSPKGGNTEAFF.

The V and J genes are TRBV29-1 and TRBJ2-6, with TRBD2 as a possible D gene (6 bases). With 2 bases removed from V and 0 bases from J, the gap between germline ends came to 11 bases. CDR1 and CDR2 from the germline V gene are SQVTM and ANQGSEA. The CDR3 runs to 16 residues. CDR3 nucleotides: TGCAGCGTTGAAACGGGACTCAACTCTGGGGCCAACGTCCTGACTTTC. Translated, it gives CSVETGLNSGANVLTF.

The rearrangement joins TRBV6-4 to TRBJ2-1; D is uncertain. Trimming stripped 0 bases from V and 0 bases from J, with 9 bases between. Germline assignment: CDR1 MRHNA and CDR2 SNTAGT. CDR3 length: 16 residues. For the CDR3, the DNA is TGTGCCAGCAGTGACTCAGTCCGGAGCTCCTACAATGAGCAGTTCTTC. The encoded protein is CASSDSVRSSYNEQFF.

The rearrangement links TRBV6-5 to TRBJ1-5; TRBD1 is a possible D gene (6 bases). CDR1 is MNHEY, CDR2 SVGAGI, per germline. The V gene lost 4 bases and the J gene lost 5 bases, with 9 bases spanning the gap. The CDR3 length is 13 residues. The CDR3 coding sequence is TGTGCCAGCAGTTGGACAGCAGATCAGCCCCAGCATTTT. Protein sequence: CASSWTADQPQHF.

Of note for this clone: This CDR3 is also generated by other DNA sequences in the sample. This chain uses TRBV5-1 with TRBJ2-3, with TRBD1 identical over 10 bases. V trimming: 2 bases; J trimming: 6 bases; junction bases outside the gene matches: 3. The germline V gene encodes CDR1 SGHRS and CDR2 YFSETQ. The CDR3 extends over 14 amino acids. The DNA for the CDR3 is TGCGCCAGCAGCTTAAGACAGGGGGCTGATACGCAGTATTTT. Translation gives CASSLRQGADTQYF.

The J gene is TRBJ2-5, the V gene TRBV6-1; 11 positions agree with TRBD2. CDR1 and CDR2 (germline): MNHNS, SASEGT. V gave up 6 bases and J gave up 4 bases; unmatched junction bases: 7. This CDR3 spans 15 amino acids. The CDR3 bases are TGTGCCAGCAGAGCGACTAGCGGGATATCAGAGACCCAGTACTTC. Translated, it gives CASRATSGISETQYF.

The rearrangement uses TRBV28 and TRBJ2-5; TRBD2 aligns across 14 bases. The junction had 11 bases not matched to a gene; V was cut back by 6 bases and J by 5 bases. This CDR3 is 17 amino acids long. The germline CDR1 and CDR2 sequences are MDHEN and SYDVKM. The CDR3: CASSAQMGLAGVETQYF. Here the CDR3 DNA reads TGTGCCAGCAGCGCACAGATGGGACTAGCGGGAGTGGAGACCCAGTACTTC.

CDR3 sequence reads: CASSSQAHSGANVLTF. The DNA of the CDR3 is TGTGCCAGCAGTTCTCAGGCACACTCTGGGGCCAACGTCCTGACTTTC. This chain joins TRBV28 and TRBJ2-6; D unclear. Trimming removed 4 bases at V and 0 bases at J, with 10 bases between. This CDR3 is 16 amino acids long. The germline CDR1 and CDR2 sequences are MDHEN and SYDVKM.

This chain connects TRBV4-1 to TRBJ1-2, with 9 positions matching TRBD1. V shed 0 bases and J 8 bases; nucleotides not matched to a gene: 4. Germline assignment: CDR1 MGHRA and CDR2 YSYEKL. The CDR3 consists of 14 residues. This CDR3 is CASSQEWDREGYTF. CDR3 nucleotide sequence: TGCGCCAGCAGCCAAGAGTGGGACAGGGAAGGCTACACCTTC.

This clone has at least ten counts. The same CDR3 arises from other DNA sequences in this sample as well. This sequence joins TRBV19 and TRBJ2-3; possibly TRBD1 for D (6 bases). The germline V and J ends were trimmed by 3 bases and 6 bases, with 13 bases remaining between them. Germline V lookup: CDR1 LNHDA, CDR2 SQIVND (reference sequence). The CDR3 covers 14 residues. The CDR3 DNA follows: TGTGCCAGTAGTATTCAGGGGCTTGTCGATACGCAGTATTTT. It is translated as CASSIQGLVDTQYF.

V is TRBV28 and J is TRBJ2-7; 7 positions agree with TRBD1. The CDR3 is 12 residues long. Germline V gene sequence: CDR1 MDHEN, CDR2 SYDVKM. V shed 5 bases, J shed 6 bases, and the junction held 4 bases outside the gene matches. The CDR3 DNA reads TGTGCCAGCAGTCAGACAGGGTCCGAGCAGTACTTC. It translates to CASSQTGSEQYF. The entire variable domain, with the rest obtained from reference TRBV28 and TRBJ2-7, is as follows: DVKVTQSSRYLVKRTGEKVFLECVQDMDHENMFWYRQDPGLGLRLIYFSYDVKMKEKGDIPEGYSVSREKKERFSLILESASTNQTSMYLCASSQTGSEQYFGPGTRLTVT.

The chain employs TRBV9 and TRBJ2-2; perhaps TRBD2 as D (6 bases). Germline V lookup: CDR1 SGDLS, CDR2 YYNGEE. Trimming left V 0 bases short and J 6 bases short, with 12 bases between. The length of the CDR3 is 15 residues. The CDR3 sequence: CASSVVAGIAGELFF. CDR3 coding DNA: TGTGCCAGCAGCGTAGTGGCGGGAATCGCCGGGGAGCTGTTTTTT.

This clone was counted only a few times. This chain joins TRBV5-1 and TRBJ2-7, with TRBD2 matching 7 bases. Germline V lookup: CDR1 SGHRS, CDR2 YFSETQ. V was clipped by 4 bases and J by 5 bases; unmatched bases: 9. This CDR3 contains 14 residues. The CDR3 spells CASSEGLVTHEQYF. The CDR3 DNA sequence: TGCGCCAGCAGCGAAGGACTAGTAACCCACGAGCAGTACTTC.

V and J are TRBV5-4 and TRBJ1-1; D might be TRBD1 (6 bases). The length of the CDR3 is 13 residues. Germline V gene lookup returns CDR1 SGHNT and CDR2 YYREEE (reference sequence). The V end was cut by 5 bases, the J end by 6 bases, with 14 bases between. The CDR3 DNA reads TGTGCCAGCAGTCTACAGGGAATTGCTGAAGCTTTCTTT. It specifies CASSLQGIAEAFF.

The chain has TRBV10-3 and TRBJ2-2, with 13 positions matching TRBD2. Germline lookup yields CDR1 ENHRY and CDR2 SYGVKD. V lost 6 bases to trimming and J lost 5 bases; unmatched junction nucleotides: 12. CDR3 length: 18 residues. The CDR3 DNA is TGTGCCATCAGCCTACTAGCGGGAGGGCCGATGGGAACCGGGGAGCTGTTTTTT. Translating gives CAISLLAGGPMGTGELFF.

V is TRBV19 and J is TRBJ2-3; 8 nucleotides line up with TRBD1. The CDR3 has 16 amino acids. The trim removed 3 bases at V and 3 bases at J, leaving 8 bases unmatched. Germline CDR1 is LNHDA and CDR2 is SQIVND (reference sequence). CDR3 nucleotides: TGTGCCAGTAGTATTAGCAGGGGGCAGTGGACAGATACGCAGTATTTT. It codes for CASSISRGQWTDTQYF.

The chain uses TRBV7-8 and TRBJ2-3, with a tentative D call TRBD2 (6 bases). The CDR3 extends over 13 amino acids. Germline loops: CDR1 SGHVS, CDR2 FQNEAQ. V lost 4 bases to trimming and J lost 4 bases, with 9 bases between them. CDR3 amino acids: CASSSREADTQYF. DNA of the CDR3: TGTGCCAGCAGCTCGAGGGAGGCAGATACGCAGTATTTT.

This clone was counted a few times. The V call is TRBV29-1, the J call TRBJ2-7; D remains unclear. V was trimmed by 4 bases and J by 6 bases, leaving 16 bases between them. CDR1 is SQVTM and CDR2 is ANQGSEA in the germline V gene. The length of the CDR3 is 13 residues. The CDR3 DNA reads as TGCAGCGTTGCGAATTCCAGAAGTCCCGAGCAGTACTTC. This translates into CSVANSRSPEQYF.

This clone has a handful of counts. This rearrangement joins TRBV28 to TRBJ2-3; D perhaps matches TRBD2 (5 bases). This CDR3 spans 14 amino acids. The V end was cut by 3 bases, the J end by 7 bases, with 14 bases between. Germline V gene data show CDR1 as MDHEN and CDR2 as SYDVKM. The CDR3 is CASSLSRVRHTQYF. The CDR3 coding sequence is TGTGCCAGCAGTTTGTCGCGGGTAAGGCATACGCAGTATTTT. Using reference TRBV28 and TRBJ2-3 for the parts outside the CDR3, the full variable domain is DVKVTQSSRYLVKRTGEKVFLECVQDMDHENMFWYRQDPGLGLRLIYFSYDVKMKEKGDIPEGYSVSREKKERFSLILESASTNQTSMYLCASSLSRVRHTQYFGPGTRLTVL.